These 26 T cell receptor beta chains were all obtained from the same sample, sequenced in a study of vaccination effects on CD4 cells after COVID-19. Antigen-specific CD4+ T cells were first expanded with viral peptide pools by the ViraFEST assay and only then sequenced. Cells that had been cultured for roughly ten days were the source of isolated CD4+ T cells. The person acquired a PCR-confirmed SARS-CoV-2 infection between March and December 2020. Participants each got two BNT162b2 or mRNA-1273 vaccine doses. These receptors' antigens are unknown. Measured with immunoSEQ multiplex PCR; TCRdb has only the in-frame clones, and not every one. The sample includes about 14,000 clones, 80% of them seen just once. This specimen consisted of CD4+ T cells from PBMCs cultured with SARS-CoV-2 spike peptides, obtained after COVID-19 vaccination. The receptors here all came from a human donor who had a prior SARS-CoV-2 infection.

The rearrangement links TRBV7-2 to TRBJ2-3; weak D call: TRBD1 (5 bases). In germline, CDR1 is SGHTA, CDR2 FQGNSA. V dropped 2 bases and J dropped 1 base, with 7 bases sitting between them. The CDR3 covers 14 residues. Here the CDR3 DNA reads TGTGCCAGCAGCTTACAACAGGGCACAGATACGCAGTATTTT. This sequence encodes CASSLQQGTDTQYF.

The chain uses TRBV5-1 and TRBJ1-4, with D possibly being TRBD1 (5 bases). The CDR3 consists of 14 residues. The V end lost 1 base, the J end lost 7 bases, and 11 bases lay between the germline ends. Germline V gene data show CDR1 as SGHRS and CDR2 as YFSETQ. CDR3 region: CASSLSRGGEKLFF. Here the CDR3 DNA reads TGCGCCAGCAGCTTGAGTAGGGGAGGTGAAAAACTGTTTTTT.

The rearrangement uses TRBV4-2 and TRBJ2-2; D is ambiguous. The V gene's germline CDR1 is LGHNA and CDR2 YNFKEQ. The ends were cut back, 3 bases at V and 2 bases at J, with 10 bases in the middle. The CDR3 is 15 residues long. CDR3 in DNA: TGTGCCAGCAGCCAGCTGACAAGAAACACCGGGGAGCTGTTTTTT. Translation: CASSQLTRNTGELFF.

This clone has only a few counts. V gene TRBV5-1 combines with J gene TRBJ2-2, with D maybe TRBD2 (6 bases). The CDR3 is 14 amino acids. The germline gives CDR1 SGHRS, CDR2 YFSETQ. V lost 1 base, J lost 5 bases, and 9 bases lay in between. In DNA, the CDR3 is TGCGCCAGCAGCTTGTTCGGGGGTACCGGGGAGCTGTTTTTT. Protein: CASSLFGGTGELFF.

The chain uses TRBV5-4 and TRBJ2-7, with 10 bases fitting TRBD1. CDR1 and CDR2 from the germline V gene are SGHNT and YYREEE (reference sequence). The CDR3 contains 15 residues. J lost 3 bases, V lost 4 bases, and 7 bases had no gene match. This CDR3 reads CASSTGTGDGYEQYF. Here the CDR3 DNA reads TGTGCCAGCAGCACGGGGACAGGGGACGGCTACGAGCAGTACTTC.

The rearrangement links TRBV7-2 to TRBJ2-1; the D gene is possibly TRBD1 (6 bases). CDR3 length: 13 residues. V shed 5 bases and J shed 2 bases, with 7 bases lying between them. The germline V gene has CDR1 SGHTA and CDR2 FQGNSA. The CDR3 sequence is CASSKGAYNEQFF. In nucleotides, the CDR3 is TGTGCCAGCAGCAAGGGGGCCTACAATGAGCAGTTCTTC.

CDR3 in DNA: TGTGCCAGCAGCTTAGCGAGGTTGGGCAGTAACTATGGCTACACCTTC. Its protein product is CASSLARLGSNYGYTF. V usage is TRBV11-3 and J usage is TRBJ1-2, with D unresolved. The CDR3 is 16 amino acids. Between the trimmed V and J ends, which lost 1 base and 1 base, there was a span of 13 bases. In germline, CDR1 is SGHNT, CDR2 YENEEA.

The chain uses TRBV5-1 and TRBJ1-1; 10 bases align to TRBD1. J gave up 3 bases and V 0 bases, and 8 bases lay outside the gene matches. CDR3 length: 17 amino acids. The V gene's germline CDR1 is SGHRS and CDR2 YFSETQ. The chain's CDR3 is CASSLGDRGERDTEAFF. CDR3 nucleotide sequence: TGCGCCAGCAGCTTGGGGGACAGGGGTGAAAGGGACACTGAAGCTTTCTTT.

The rearrangement uses TRBV9 and TRBJ1-4; D gene unclear. Trimming left V 3 bases short and J 0 bases short, with 12 bases between. Per germline, CDR1 SGDLS and CDR2 YYNGEE. The CDR3 is 16 residues long. The CDR3 DNA reads TGTGCCAGCAGCGCGCAAGATGGTGCAACTAATGAAAAACTGTTTTTT. Its translation: CASSAQDGATNEKLFF.

The V call is TRBV5-1, the J call TRBJ2-2; 10 positions match TRBD2. CDR3 length equals 15 residues. The ends lost 5 bases at V and 7 bases at J; junction bases unmatched: 8. The germline V gene has CDR1 SGHRS and CDR2 YFSETQ. The CDR3 DNA sequence: TGCGCCAGCAGAGGGCTAGCGGGAGTAAACGGGGAGCTGTTTTTT. Protein: CASRGLAGVNGELFF.

The gene calls are TRBV10-3 and TRBJ2-1; weak D call: TRBD1 (5 bases). The germline V and J ends were trimmed by 3 bases and 4 bases, with 16 bases remaining between them. Germline V lookup: CDR1 ENHRY, CDR2 SYGVKD. The CDR3 covers 16 residues. The CDR3 is CAISDLLRGEYNEQFF. The CDR3 nucleotides are TGTGCCATCAGTGACCTTTTAAGGGGCGAATACAATGAGCAGTTCTTC.

The genes are TRBV5-1 and TRBJ2-2; possibly TRBD2 for D (6 bases). The germline V and J ends were trimmed by 4 bases and 0 bases, with 10 bases remaining between them. CDR1 SGHRS and CDR2 YFSETQ come from the germline V gene. This CDR3 region has 15 residues. In DNA form, the CDR3 reads TGCGCCAGCAGCCCTGGCGGGACGAACACCGGGGAGCTGTTTTTT. Residues: CASSPGGTNTGELFF.

This clone was found a few times. The genes are TRBV19 and TRBJ1-2; D unresolved. Germline lookup yields CDR1 LNHDA and CDR2 SQIVND (reference sequence). The ends were cut back, 0 bases at V and 4 bases at J, with 9 bases in the middle. This CDR3 is built from 14 residues. CDR3 sequence reads: CASSIEFGIYGYTF. The CDR3 bases are TGTGCCAGTAGTATAGAGTTCGGGATCTATGGCTACACCTTC.

J is TRBJ2-1 and V is TRBV9, with a tentative D call TRBD1 (7 bases). CDR3 length equals 17 residues. Between the trimmed V and J ends, which lost 5 bases and 4 bases, there was a span of 22 bases. Looked up from germline, CDR1 is SGDLS and CDR2 is YYNGEE. Here the CDR3 reads CASSLEGAQIGYNEQFF. The CDR3 nucleotides read TGTGCCAGCAGTTTGGAGGGGGCCCAAATTGGTTACAATGAGCAGTTCTTC. Full variable domain (missing parts from reference TRBV9 and TRBJ2-1): DSGVTQTPKHLITATGQRVTLRCSPRSGDLSVYWYQQSLDQGLQFLIQYYNGEERAKGNILERFSAQQFPDLHSELNLSSLELGDSALYFCASSLEGAQIGYNEQFFGPGTRLTVL.

The chain is built from TRBV7-2 and TRBJ1-1, with D uncertain. The CDR3 runs to 14 residues. V dropped 0 bases and J dropped 2 bases, with 7 bases sitting between them. CDR1 is SGHTA and CDR2 is FQGNSA in the germline V gene. Written as DNA, the CDR3 is TGTGCCAGCAGCTTAGCGGGGATTAACACTGAAGCTTTCTTT. Translated, it gives CASSLAGINTEAFF.

The chain couples TRBV11-3 to TRBJ1-2, with D uncertain. V gave up 1 base and J gave up 2 bases, with 5 bases separating them. The CDR3 is 13 amino acids. Germline V gene data show CDR1 as SGHNT and CDR2 as YENEEA. The CDR3 DNA is TGTGCCAGCAGCTTAGCCGGAAACTATGGCTACACCTTC. This codes for CASSLAGNYGYTF.

The V and J genes are TRBV7-8 and TRBJ2-5; 12 bases agree with TRBD2. Germline-derived CDR1 and CDR2 are SGHVS and FQNEAQ. The CDR3 contains 18 residues. The V gene end was trimmed by 3 bases and the J gene end by 2 bases; junction bases not matched to a gene: 10. For the CDR3, the DNA is TGTGCCAGCAGCTTGGGATTACTAGCGGGAGGTGGGCAAGAGACCCAGTACTTC. This translates into CASSLGLLAGGGQETQYF.

The chain employs TRBV6-5 and TRBJ2-2; D uncertain. The CDR3 length is 11 residues. From germline, CDR1 is MNHEY and CDR2 SVGAGI. Trimming cost V 7 bases and J 5 bases, with 5 bases left between them. The CDR3 DNA follows: TGTGCCAGCAAAACAACCGGGGAGCTGTTTTTT. This gives the protein CASKTTGELFF.

This clone was observed a few times. The rearrangement uses TRBV24-1 and TRBJ1-1; D not certain. The CDR3 spans 13 residues. The V end lost 9 bases, the J end lost 1 base, and 11 bases lay between the germline ends. Germline V gives CDR1 KGHDR, CDR2 SFDVKD. CDR3 nucleotides: TGTGCCACCTCCCGGACGGAGAACACTGAAGCTTTCTTT. It codes for CATSRTENTEAFF.

This clone was seen only once. This chain uses TRBV7-3 with TRBJ2-2; D is uncertain. This CDR3 contains 14 residues. The ends were cut back, 4 bases at V and 6 bases at J, with 12 bases in the middle. Germline-derived CDR1 and CDR2 are SGHTA and FQGTGA. The CDR3 region is CASSSRARSGELFF. The CDR3 coding sequence is TGTGCCAGCAGCTCACGTGCCCGTTCCGGGGAGCTGTTTTTT.

The CDR3 loop is CASSLTGTSGWTGELFF. CDR3 nucleotide sequence: TGTGCCAGCAGCTTAACCGGGACTAGCGGGTGGACCGGGGAGCTGTTTTTT. J is TRBJ2-2 and V is TRBV7-3; TRBD2 aligns across 12 bases. Germline V gene data show CDR1 as SGHTA and CDR2 as FQGTGA. V lost 0 bases and J lost 5; bases outside the gene matches: 4. The CDR3 is made up of 17 amino acids.

J is TRBJ2-3 and V is TRBV5-1, with a possible D match to TRBD1 (6 bases). The V and J ends lost 2 bases and 0 bases respectively, with 10 bases between them. The CDR3 extends over 15 amino acids. Germline V gene data show CDR1 as SGHRS and CDR2 as YFSETQ. CDR3 amino acids: CASSFRGQSTDTQYF. The CDR3 bases are TGCGCCAGCAGCTTTCGTGGACAGAGCACAGATACGCAGTATTTT.

This clone showed up just a few times. V gene TRBV6-6 combines with J gene TRBJ2-3, with D perhaps assigned TRBD1 or TRBD2 (5 bases each). The CDR3 covers 14 residues. V was pared by 6 bases and J by 2 bases, with 12 bases between. The germline CDR1 and CDR2 sequences are MNHNY and SVGAGI (reference sequence). The CDR3 DNA follows: TGTGCCAGCAGGGGACCAACCTACACAGATACGCAGTATTTT. Encoded protein: CASRGPTYTDTQYF.

The V and J genes are TRBV5-6 and TRBJ1-2; D ambiguous. Germline V gives CDR1 SGHDT, CDR2 YYEEEE. Trimming removed 3 bases at V and 4 bases at J, with 25 bases between. This CDR3 has 18 amino acids. CDR3 amino acids: CASSSMVTSPGWTYGYTF. CDR3 nucleotide sequence: TGTGCCAGCAGCTCGATGGTGACCAGCCCTGGGTGGACCTATGGCTACACCTTC.

V gene TRBV10-3 combines with J gene TRBJ2-1, with D maybe TRBD2 (5 bases). Germline V lookup: CDR1 ENHRY, CDR2 SYGVKD. The V end lost 0 bases, the J end lost 12 bases, and 12 bases lay between the germline ends. The CDR3 contains 13 residues. This CDR3 reads CAISESTRGGQFF. The CDR3 bases are TGTGCCATCAGTGAGTCGACTCGAGGAGGGCAGTTCTTC.

The rearrangement uses TRBV5-1 and TRBJ2-7; TRBD2 matches 11 bases. The germline V gene encodes CDR1 SGHRS and CDR2 YFSETQ. The J segment lost 4 bases and the V segment lost 1 base, leaving 7 bases of the junction unmatched. This CDR3 comprises 16 residues. CDR3 in amino acids: CASSLQGASGGYEQYF. CDR3 in DNA: TGCGCCAGCAGCTTGCAGGGCGCTAGCGGGGGGTACGAGCAGTACTTC.